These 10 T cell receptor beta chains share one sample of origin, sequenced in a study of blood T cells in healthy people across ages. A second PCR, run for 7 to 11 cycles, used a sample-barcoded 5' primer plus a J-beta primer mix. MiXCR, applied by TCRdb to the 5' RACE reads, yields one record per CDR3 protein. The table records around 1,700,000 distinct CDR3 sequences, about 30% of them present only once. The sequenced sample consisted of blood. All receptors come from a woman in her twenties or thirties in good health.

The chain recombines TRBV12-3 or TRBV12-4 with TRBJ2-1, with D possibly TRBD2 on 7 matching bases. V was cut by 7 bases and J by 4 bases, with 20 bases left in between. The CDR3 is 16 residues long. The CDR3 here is CASNTGGEGPYNEQFF. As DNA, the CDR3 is TGTGCCAGCAACACGGGGGGCGAGGGCCCGTACAATGAGCAGTTCTTC.

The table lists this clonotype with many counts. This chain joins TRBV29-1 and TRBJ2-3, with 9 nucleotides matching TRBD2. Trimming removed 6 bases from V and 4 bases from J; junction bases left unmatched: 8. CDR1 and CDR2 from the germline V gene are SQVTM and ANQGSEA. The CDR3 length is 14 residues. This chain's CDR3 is CSVPPAGGPDTQYF. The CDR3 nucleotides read TGCAGCGTACCCCCTGCGGGAGGGCCAGATACGCAGTATTTT.

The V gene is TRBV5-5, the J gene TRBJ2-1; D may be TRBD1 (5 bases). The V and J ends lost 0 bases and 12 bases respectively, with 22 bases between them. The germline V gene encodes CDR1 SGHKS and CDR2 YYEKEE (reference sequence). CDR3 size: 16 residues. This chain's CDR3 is CASSLELRLINQGQFF. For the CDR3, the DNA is TGTGCCAGCAGCTTGGAATTGCGGTTGATCAACCAGGGGCAGTTCTTC.

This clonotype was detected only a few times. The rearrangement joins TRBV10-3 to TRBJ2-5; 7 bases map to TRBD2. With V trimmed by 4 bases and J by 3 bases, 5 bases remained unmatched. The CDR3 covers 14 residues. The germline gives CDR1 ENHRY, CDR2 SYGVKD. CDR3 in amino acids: CAISGTGTKETQYF. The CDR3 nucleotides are TGTGCCATCAGTGGGACCGGGACTAAAGAGACCCAGTACTTC.

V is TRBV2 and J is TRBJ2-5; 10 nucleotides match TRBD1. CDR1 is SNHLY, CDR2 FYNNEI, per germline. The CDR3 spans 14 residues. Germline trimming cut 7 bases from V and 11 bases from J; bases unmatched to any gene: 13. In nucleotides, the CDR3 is TGTGCCAGCACTGGGACAGGGGCCTACAATGAGCAGTACTTC. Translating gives CASTGTGAYNEQYF.

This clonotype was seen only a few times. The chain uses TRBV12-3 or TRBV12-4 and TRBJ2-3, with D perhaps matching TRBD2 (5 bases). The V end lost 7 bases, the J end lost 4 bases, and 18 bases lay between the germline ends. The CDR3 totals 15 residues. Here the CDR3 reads CASTLPGRGPDTQYF. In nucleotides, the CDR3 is TGTGCCAGCACCCTTCCCGGCCGAGGGCCAGATACGCAGTATTTT.

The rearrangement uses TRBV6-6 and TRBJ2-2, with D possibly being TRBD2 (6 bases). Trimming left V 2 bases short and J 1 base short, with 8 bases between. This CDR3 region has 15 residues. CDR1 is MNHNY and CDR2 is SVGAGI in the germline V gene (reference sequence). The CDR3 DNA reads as TGTGCCAGCAGTTACGCGGGAATGAACACCGGGGAGCTGTTTTTT. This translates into CASSYAGMNTGELFF.

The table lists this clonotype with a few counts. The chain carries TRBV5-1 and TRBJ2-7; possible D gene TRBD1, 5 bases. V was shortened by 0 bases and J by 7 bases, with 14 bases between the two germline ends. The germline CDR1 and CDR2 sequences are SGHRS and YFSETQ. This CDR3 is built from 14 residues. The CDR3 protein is CASSLGHPSGEQYF. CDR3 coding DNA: TGCGCCAGCAGCTTGGGACACCCTTCAGGGGAGCAGTACTTC.

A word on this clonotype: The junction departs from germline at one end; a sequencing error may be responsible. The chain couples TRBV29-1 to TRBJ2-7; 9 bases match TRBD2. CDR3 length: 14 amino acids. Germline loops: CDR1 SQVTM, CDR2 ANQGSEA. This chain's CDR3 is CSVGRGGDFYEQYF. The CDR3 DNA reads TGCAGCGTTGGTCGCGGGGGGGATTTCTACGAGCAGTACTTT.

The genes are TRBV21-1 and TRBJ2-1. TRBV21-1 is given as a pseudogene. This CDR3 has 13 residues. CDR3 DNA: TGTACCAGCAGCAAATGGGTCTACAATGAGCAGTTCTTC. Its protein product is CTSSKWVYNEQFF.